Following are 30 T cell receptor beta chains from one sample sequenced in a study of long-term antiretroviral therapy in people with HIV. Researchers ran immunoSEQ v3.0 at survey level. The table came from immunoSEQ multiplex PCR; TCRdb's copy has only in-frame clones and leaves some out. The sample carries 25,000 to 35,000 clones, just over 85% recorded once. The source material was unsorted PBMCs, sampled 0.8 years after starting antiretroviral therapy. These TCRs come from a woman aged 30 to 39 with HIV.

The chain joins TRBV6-1 to TRBJ1-1; D might be TRBD1 (5 bases). Germline V CDR1 and CDR2: MNHNS, SASEGT. V gave up 6 bases and J gave up 7 bases, with 15 bases separating them. The CDR3 has 13 amino acids. The CDR3 region is CASREINRSEAFF. The CDR3 DNA reads as TGTGCCAGCAGGGAAATTAACAGGAGTGAAGCTTTCTTT.

Only one count was recorded for this clone. CDR3 residues: CASSLGLVRGTDTQYF. In DNA form, the CDR3 reads TGTGCCAGCAGCTTGGGACTAGTGAGAGGCACAGATACGCAGTATTTT. The rearrangement uses TRBV5-5 and TRBJ2-3, with D perhaps matching TRBD2 (6 bases). V was cut by 0 bases and J by 1 base, with 12 bases left in between. The CDR3 is made up of 16 amino acids. CDR1 and CDR2 (germline): SGHKS, YYEKEE (reference sequence).

The chain uses TRBV29-1 and TRBJ2-3; a possible D gene is TRBD2 (5 bases). Germline CDR1 SQVTM, CDR2 ANQGSEA. CDR3 length equals 14 residues. The ends were cut back, 7 bases at V and 2 bases at J, with 16 bases in the middle. The CDR3 nucleotides are TGCAGCGGGGATACGGGATCCTACACAGATACGCAGTATTTT. This codes for CSGDTGSYTDTQYF.

The V gene is TRBV5-1, the J gene TRBJ2-5; no definite D call. V lost 1 base and J lost 4, with 14 bases in between. The germline V gene has CDR1 SGHRS and CDR2 YFSETQ. This CDR3 comprises 15 residues. The CDR3 protein is CASSLSRSRLETQYF. CDR3 nucleotide sequence: TGCGCCAGCAGCTTGTCCAGGTCAAGGTTAGAGACCCAGTACTTC.

The chain recombines TRBV18 with TRBJ1-4; D ambiguous. V lost 3 bases and J 7 bases, leaving 12 bases between the germline ends. The CDR3 is 14 amino acids. Germline V gene sequence: CDR1 KGHSH, CDR2 LQKENI. The CDR3 region is CASSPNTPSEKLFF. The CDR3 coding sequence is TGTGCCAGCTCACCGAACACTCCCAGTGAAAAACTGTTTTTT.

This chain links TRBV6-5 with TRBJ1-1, with D perhaps TRBD1 (6 bases). CDR3 length equals 13 residues. Trimming took 6 bases from V and 1 from J, leaving 9 bases between them. From germline, CDR1 is MNHEY and CDR2 SVGAGI. CDR3 DNA sequence: TGTGCCAGCAGCGGGGGCAGGAACACTGAAGCTTTCTTT. Translation: CASSGGRNTEAFF.

The chain has TRBV30 and TRBJ1-4; weak D call: TRBD1 (5 bases). The CDR3 sequence is 16 residues long. The germline gives CDR1 GTSNPN, CDR2 SVGIG (reference sequence). The V end was cut by 0 bases, the J end by 5 bases, with 16 bases between. This CDR3 reads CAWSVSRGFENEKLFF. DNA for the CDR3: TGTGCCTGGAGTGTCAGTAGGGGCTTCGAGAATGAAAAACTGTTTTTT.

The V call is TRBV12-5, the J call TRBJ2-7, with D unresolved. From germline, CDR1 is LGHNT and CDR2 FRNRAP. This CDR3 is built from 16 residues. V lost 0 bases, J lost 5 bases, and 17 bases lay in between. The CDR3 region is CASGLVLGRRDDEQYF. CDR3 DNA sequence: TGTGCTAGTGGTTTGGTACTCGGCAGACGAGACGACGAGCAGTACTTC.

The chain recombines TRBV18 with TRBJ2-7, with 9 nucleotides matching TRBD1. Per the germline V gene, CDR1 is KGHSH and CDR2 is LQKENI. The CDR3 has 15 residues. The J segment lost 2 bases and the V segment lost 4 bases, leaving 6 bases of the junction unmatched. CDR3 amino acids: CASSRPTGGAYEQYF. In DNA, the CDR3 is TGTGCCAGCTCACGACCGACAGGGGGTGCCTACGAGCAGTACTTC.

The chain carries TRBV9 and TRBJ1-1; possible D gene TRBD1, 6 bases. Germline V gene data show CDR1 as SGDLS and CDR2 as YYNGEE. The CDR3 is 13 residues long. Trimming shortened V by 7 bases and J by 5 bases, and 15 bases separated the two germline ends. CDR3 residues: CASGQIGVTEAFF. CDR3 DNA sequence: TGTGCCAGCGGACAGATAGGGGTTACTGAAGCTTTCTTT.

The chain's CDR3 is CASSLGQSNYGYTF. The CDR3, as DNA: TGTGCCAGCAGCCTCGGACAGAGTAACTATGGCTACACCTTC. V usage is TRBV7-8 and J usage is TRBJ1-2, with D perhaps matching TRBD1 (6 bases). Germline V lookup: CDR1 SGHVS, CDR2 FQNEAQ. This CDR3 contains 14 residues. Deletions cut 5 bases from V and 1 base from J, with 11 bases between.

The rearrangement joins TRBV7-3 to TRBJ2-3; possibly TRBD1 for D (6 bases). Germline V gene data show CDR1 as SGHTA and CDR2 as FQGTGA. Deletions cut 0 bases from V and 6 bases from J, with 22 bases between. The CDR3 runs to 18 residues. As DNA, the CDR3 is TGTGCCAGCAGCTTAACGGGGGCGTTGAGGAGCCTCTTCGATACGCAGTATTTT. This gives the protein CASSLTGALRSLFDTQYF.

V usage is TRBV29-1 and J usage is TRBJ2-1; TRBD1 is a possible D gene (5 bases). The V gene lost 3 bases and the J gene lost 5 bases, with 11 bases spanning the gap. The CDR3 contains 13 residues. CDR1 and CDR2 from the germline V gene are SQVTM and ANQGSEA. The CDR3 here is CSVDYRPDNEQFF. CDR3 DNA sequence: TGCAGCGTTGACTACAGGCCCGACAATGAGCAGTTCTTC.

The chain has TRBV25-1 and TRBJ2-1; D is tentatively TRBD1 or TRBD2 (5 bases each). V lost 3 bases and J 10 bases, leaving 10 bases between the germline ends. This CDR3 spans 12 amino acids. Per the germline V gene, CDR1 is MGHDK and CDR2 is SYGVNS. Here the CDR3 reads CASSDRGMEQFF. In DNA, the CDR3 is TGTGCCAGCAGTGACCGGGGCATGGAGCAGTTCTTC.

This clone came up once. V gene TRBV9 combines with J gene TRBJ2-3, with TRBD2 as a possible D gene (7 bases). Germline-derived CDR1 and CDR2 are SGDLS and YYNGEE. The CDR3 totals 17 residues. V was trimmed by 0 bases and J by 3 bases, leaving 17 bases between them. In DNA, the CDR3 is TGTGCCAGCAGCGTAGCGGGCGGGGGCACCTCTACAGATACGCAGTATTTT. It encodes CASSVAGGGTSTDTQYF.

The rearrangement uses TRBV10-1 and TRBJ1-1; no definite D call. CDR3 length: 14 residues. V was cut by 0 bases and J by 1 base, with 6 bases left in between. Germline V CDR1 and CDR2: WNHNN, SYGVQD (reference sequence). The CDR3 spells CASSESSGNTEAFF. The CDR3 DNA sequence: TGCGCCAGCAGTGAGTCGTCCGGGAACACTGAAGCTTTCTTT.

The genes are TRBV28 and TRBJ2-5; D is uncertain. The V gene lost 2 bases and the J gene lost 8 bases, with 9 bases spanning the gap. The V gene's germline CDR1 is MDHEN and CDR2 SYDVKM. The CDR3 has 12 amino acids. The CDR3 DNA reads TGTGCCAGCAGTTTACCTGAGTTCACCCAGTACTTC. Amino acid sequence: CASSLPEFTQYF.

The chain uses TRBV2 and TRBJ1-1; TRBD1 matches 7 bases. The CDR3 loop spans 15 amino acids. Trimming at V came to 9 bases and at J to 0 bases, leaving 10 bases not matched to a gene. Per the germline V gene, CDR1 is SNHLY and CDR2 is FYNNEI. CDR3 amino acids: CAREAGQNMNTEAFF. Here the CDR3 DNA reads TGTGCCAGGGAAGCGGGACAGAACATGAACACTGAAGCTTTCTTT.

The chain employs TRBV25-1 and TRBJ2-1; 9 bases match TRBD2. The CDR3 has 14 amino acids. The ends lost 5 bases at V and 8 bases at J; junction bases unmatched: 7. The germline gives CDR1 MGHDK, CDR2 SYGVNS. In nucleotides, the CDR3 is TGTGCCAGCAGTCTGGGCGGGGGGGTGTATGAGCAGTTCTTC. This sequence encodes CASSLGGGVYEQFF.

The chain has TRBV9 and TRBJ2-5, with 9 bases matching TRBD1. V was clipped by 0 bases and J by 3 bases; unmatched bases: 3. Germline V gene lookup returns CDR1 SGDLS and CDR2 YYNGEE. The CDR3 consists of 15 residues. The CDR3 is CASSVGRTGEETQYF. CDR3 nucleotides: TGTGCCAGCAGCGTAGGTAGGACAGGGGAAGAGACCCAGTACTTC.

The CDR3 spells CASSLGGGVGELFF. CDR3 DNA sequence: TGTGCCAGCAGTCTGGGGGGAGGGGTCGGGGAGCTGTTTTTT. The chain couples TRBV6-5 to TRBJ2-2; TRBD2 matches 7 bases. This CDR3 comprises 14 residues. J lost 7 bases, V lost 5 bases, and 7 bases had no gene match. From germline, CDR1 is MNHEY and CDR2 SVGAGI.

The genes are TRBV20-1 and TRBJ2-5; D not certain. V was cut by 3 bases and J by 5 bases, with 7 bases left in between. Germline V gene sequence: CDR1 DFQATT, CDR2 SNEGSKA (reference sequence). The CDR3 totals 11 residues. CDR3 protein: CSARVGETQYF. The DNA for the CDR3 is TGCAGTGCTAGGGTTGGGGAGACCCAGTACTTC.

This rearrangement joins TRBV5-1 to TRBJ2-2, with D unresolved. Germline V gene lookup returns CDR1 SGHRS and CDR2 YFSETQ. Trimming stripped 4 bases from V and 6 bases from J, with 16 bases between. The CDR3 consists of 15 residues. The chain's CDR3 is CASSDAVGKAGELFF. CDR3 nucleotides: TGCGCCAGCAGCGACGCAGTAGGGAAAGCCGGGGAGCTGTTTTTT.

CDR3 sequence (DNA): TGTGCCAGCAGTTCCTACTTCGACAGGGAAGAGACCCAGTACTTC. Translation: CASSSYFDREETQYF. The J gene is TRBJ2-5, the V gene TRBV27, with 7 bases identical to TRBD1. This CDR3 contains 15 residues. Germline CDR1 is MNHEY and CDR2 is SMNVEV (reference sequence). With 4 bases clipped from V and 3 bases from J, the junction kept 8 bases outside the gene matches.

This clone came up once. The chain recombines TRBV7-3 with TRBJ1-1, with D uncertain. Trimming took 5 bases from V and 2 from J, leaving 24 bases between them. CDR1 SGHTA and CDR2 FQGTGA come from the germline V gene. The CDR3 is made up of 18 amino acids. DNA of the CDR3: TGTGCCAGCAGCCTCAACGTAGGGTCCCCGTCAAGTAACACTGAAGCTTTCTTT. Translation: CASSLNVGSPSSNTEAFF.

The CDR3 DNA follows: TGCGCCAGCAGCTTTGGGCGGGGGGGCCCCTACAATGAGCAGTTCTTC. Protein sequence: CASSFGRGGPYNEQFF. The chain couples TRBV5-1 to TRBJ2-1, with 9 bases identical to TRBD2. The CDR3 consists of 16 residues. V shed 2 bases, J shed 2 bases, and the junction held 5 bases outside the gene matches. From germline, CDR1 is SGHRS and CDR2 YFSETQ.

The chain is built from TRBV14 and TRBJ1-1; D unresolved. Germline V lookup: CDR1 SGHDN, CDR2 FVKESK. This CDR3 has 14 residues. Trimming removed 2 bases from V and 7 bases from J, with 14 bases in between. The CDR3 here is CASSQFGSWDEAFF. The CDR3 DNA reads TGTGCCAGCAGCCAATTCGGGTCATGGGATGAAGCTTTCTTT.

The sample holds one count of this clone. This chain joins TRBV13 and TRBJ1-3; D ambiguous. This CDR3 comprises 16 residues. Trimming took off 4 bases at V and 0 bases at J, with 13 bases between the two ends. Germline V gene data show CDR1 as PRHDT and CDR2 as FYEKMQ (reference sequence). The CDR3 reads CASSSVALGSGNTIYF. The CDR3 nucleotides are TGTGCCAGCAGCTCGGTAGCATTAGGCTCTGGAAACACCATATATTTT.

V gene TRBV5-1 combines with J gene TRBJ2-1, with TRBD2 identical over 12 bases. Trimming cost V 4 bases and J 2 bases; bases outside gene matches: 1. Looked up from germline, CDR1 is SGHRS and CDR2 is YFSETQ. The CDR3 is made up of 15 amino acids. CDR3 amino acids: CASSASGGAYNEQFF. The CDR3 nucleotides read TGCGCCAGCAGCGCTAGCGGGGGGGCCTACAATGAGCAGTTCTTC.

This clone was detected once. The chain has TRBV4-2 and TRBJ2-7; TRBD2 is a possible D gene (7 bases). CDR1 and CDR2 from the germline V gene are LGHNA and YNFKEQ. The V gene lost 4 bases and the J gene lost 0 bases, with 16 bases spanning the gap. This CDR3 spans 16 amino acids. CDR3 DNA sequence: TGTGCCAGCAGCCCATCAACGGGGGGCAGCTCCTACGAGCAGTACTTC. This gives the protein CASSPSTGGSSYEQYF.